The T cell receptor (beta chain) described here comes from a study of blood T cell repertoires in COVID-19. Assay used: immunoSEQ multiplex PCR; TCRdb lists only in-frame clones, some missing. This table holds around 150,000 clones, roughly 80% found once. The CDR3 is made up of 14 amino acids. Trimming removed 3 bases from V and 5 bases from J, with 11 bases in between. The germline gives CDR1 LGHDT, CDR2 YNNKEL (reference sequence). The chain links TRBV3-1 (or the pseudogene TRBV3-2) to TRBJ2-1; possible D gene TRBD1, 5 bases. The clonotype comes from a man between 45 and 60 years old with acute or convalescent COVID-19. Sequenced material: peripheral blood. For the CDR3, the DNA is TGTGCCAGCAGCCAGGGCAGGGTGAACAATGAGCAGTTCTTC. It codes for CASSQGRVNNEQFF.